A selection of T cell receptor beta chains follows, all from one sample in a study of T-cell reconstitution after alpha-beta-depleted transplantation in children. TCRdb reprocessed the PCR reads via MiXCR and lists one record per CDR3 protein. The profile shows roughly 190,000 distinct CDR3 sequences, 13% to 15% of them singletons. Sequencing used PBMCs from the stem cell graft donor, obtained from the stem cell graft. Source of these receptors: a human donor who donated a stem cell graft to a child with acute lymphoblastic leukemia. Both conserved end residues are part of each CDR3. Each record gives: CDR3 protein, CDR3 DNA, V gene, clone size, CDR3 length, J gene, D gene. D genes are given only for firm matches. Rows may omit the clone size; those that give it use once, few, many or a size class.

CDR3aa: CASSFTASGGNF
CDR3nt: TGTGCCAGCAGTTTCACTGCTAGTGGGGGAAACTTC
v_gene: TRBV12-3/TRBV12-4
abundance: many
len: 12
j_gene: TRBJ2-5
d_gene: NA

CDR3aa: CASSQRGTGKNTEAFF
CDR3nt: TGTGCCAGCAGCCAGAGAGGGACGGGGAAAAACACTGAAGCTTTCTTT
v_gene: TRBV7-9
abundance: many
len: 16
j_gene: TRBJ1-1
d_gene: NA

CDR3aa: CASSRKTGRYNEQFF
CDR3nt: TGTGCCAGCAGCAGAAAGACAGGGCGATACAATGAGCAGTTCTTC
v_gene: TRBV12-3/TRBV12-4
abundance: few
len: 15
j_gene: TRBJ2-1
d_gene: TRBD1

CDR3aa: CSARSGQGGDEQYF
CDR3nt: TGCAGTGCTAGATCTGGGCAGGGCGGCGACGAGCAGTACTTC
v_gene: TRBV20-1
abundance: NA
len: 14
j_gene: TRBJ2-7
d_gene: NA

CDR3aa: CASSTQQPDTQYF
CDR3nt: TGTGCCAGCAGCACCCAACAGCCAGATACGCAGTATTTT
v_gene: TRBV7-2
abundance: many
len: 13
j_gene: TRBJ2-3
d_gene: NA

CDR3aa: CASSLAPPENIQYF
CDR3nt: TGTGCCAGCAGCTTAGCCCCACCCGAAAACATTCAGTACTTC
v_gene: TRBV7-2
abundance: many
len: 14
j_gene: TRBJ2-4
d_gene: NA

CDR3aa: CASSLGFGHMNTEAFF
CDR3nt: TGCGCCAGCAGCTTGGGGTTCGGACATATGAACACTGAAGCTTTCTTT
v_gene: TRBV5-1
abundance: many
len: 16
j_gene: TRBJ1-1
d_gene: NA

CDR3aa: CATTDRGGEGFF
CDR3nt: TGTGCCACCACGGACAGGGGCGGTGAGGGGTTCTTC
v_gene: TRBV10-3
abundance: many
len: 12
j_gene: TRBJ2-1
d_gene: TRBD1

CDR3aa: CAWSRNEGAVTDTGELFF
CDR3nt: TGTGCCTGGAGCCGGAACGAGGGAGCGGTAACGGACACCGGGGAGCTGTTTTTT
v_gene: TRBV30
abundance: NA
len: 18
j_gene: TRBJ2-2
d_gene: NA

CDR3aa: CSASWSSGSGEYF
CDR3nt: TGCAGTGCTTCCTGGTCTAGCGGGAGCGGGGAGTACTTC
v_gene: TRBV20-1
abundance: many
len: 13
j_gene: TRBJ2-7
d_gene: TRBD2

CDR3aa: CASSFPGPLLYEQYF
CDR3nt: TGTGCCAGCAGCTTTCCGGGCCCGTTACTCTACGAGCAGTACTTC
v_gene: TRBV11-1
abundance: many
len: 15
j_gene: TRBJ2-7
d_gene: NA

CDR3aa: CASSTPGASGSTDTQYF
CDR3nt: TGTGCCAGCTCAACGCCAGGGGCTAGCGGGTCCACAGATACGCAGTATTTT
v_gene: TRBV18
abundance: NA
len: 17
j_gene: TRBJ2-3
d_gene: TRBD2

CDR3aa: CASSLGVGPPYEQYF
CDR3nt: TGTGCCAGCAGCTTAGGGGTTGGGCCCCCCTACGAGCAGTACTTC
v_gene: TRBV7-7
abundance: few
len: 15
j_gene: TRBJ2-7
d_gene: NA

CDR3aa: CASSLEEGDRDGYTF
CDR3nt: TGCGCCAGCAGTTTGGAAGAGGGGGACAGGGATGGCTACACCTTC
v_gene: TRBV5-1
abundance: NA
len: 15
j_gene: TRBJ1-2
d_gene: TRBD1

CDR3aa: CSATQGPSGSYEQFF
CDR3nt: TGCAGTGCTACCCAGGGGCCTAGCGGGAGTTATGAGCAGTTCTTC
v_gene: TRBV20-1
abundance: NA
len: 15
j_gene: TRBJ2-1
d_gene: TRBD2

CDR3aa: CASSLTGGSQEIGGYTF
CDR3nt: TGTGCCAGCAGCCTGACAGGGGGGAGCCAGGAGATAGGAGGCTACACCTTC
v_gene: TRBV7-9
abundance: many
len: 17
j_gene: TRBJ1-2
d_gene: TRBD1

CDR3aa: CASSDLGGMNTGELFF
CDR3nt: TGTGCCAGCAGCGATCTGGGGGGGATGAACACCGGGGAGCTGTTTTTT
v_gene: TRBV28
abundance: many
len: 16
j_gene: TRBJ2-2
d_gene: TRBD2

CDR3aa: CSVEIMGQQETQYF
CDR3nt: TGCAGCGTTGAAATAATGGGACAGCAAGAGACCCAGTACTTC
v_gene: TRBV29-1
abundance: many
len: 14
j_gene: TRBJ2-5
d_gene: TRBD1

CDR3aa: CSVDVGLGAVPYEQYF
CDR3nt: TGCAGCGTTGATGTGGGGTTAGGCGCAGTACCCTACGAGCAGTACTTC
v_gene: TRBV29-1
abundance: many
len: 16
j_gene: TRBJ2-7
d_gene: NA

CDR3aa: CASSLRVGAYNEQFF
CDR3nt: TGTGCCAGCAGCTTACGGGTGGGAGCCTACAATGAGCAGTTCTTC
v_gene: TRBV11-2
abundance: NA
len: 15
j_gene: TRBJ2-1
d_gene: NA

CDR3aa: CASSPTSAGVRETQYF
CDR3nt: TGCGCCAGCAGCCCCACATCGGCGGGAGTAAGAGAGACCCAGTACTTC
v_gene: TRBV5-1
abundance: many
len: 16
j_gene: TRBJ2-5
d_gene: TRBD2

CDR3aa: CASNMVDTIYF
CDR3nt: TGTGCCAGCAATATGGTTGACACCATATATTTT
v_gene: TRBV6-6
abundance: many
len: 11
j_gene: TRBJ1-3
d_gene: NA

CDR3aa: CASSLNEVPNNEQFF
CDR3nt: TGCGCCAGCAGCTTAAATGAGGTTCCTAACAATGAGCAGTTCTTC
v_gene: TRBV5-1
abundance: NA
len: 15
j_gene: TRBJ2-1
d_gene: NA

CDR3aa: CASRGRQGSESWVNQPQHF
CDR3nt: TGTGCCAGCAGGGGTCGGCAGGGATCGGAGTCGTGGGTCAATCAGCCCCAGCATTTT
v_gene: TRBV6-6
abundance: NA
len: 19
j_gene: TRBJ1-5
d_gene: NA

CDR3aa: CSAPRGNTIYF
CDR3nt: TGCAGTGCCCCGAGAGGAAACACCATATATTTT
v_gene: TRBV20-1
abundance: few
len: 11
j_gene: TRBJ1-3
d_gene: NA

CDR3aa: CASSYVGGSDTQYF
CDR3nt: TGTGCCAGCAGTTACGTCGGGGGGTCAGATACGCAGTATTTT
v_gene: TRBV6-2/TRBV6-3
abundance: NA
len: 14
j_gene: TRBJ2-3
d_gene: TRBD2